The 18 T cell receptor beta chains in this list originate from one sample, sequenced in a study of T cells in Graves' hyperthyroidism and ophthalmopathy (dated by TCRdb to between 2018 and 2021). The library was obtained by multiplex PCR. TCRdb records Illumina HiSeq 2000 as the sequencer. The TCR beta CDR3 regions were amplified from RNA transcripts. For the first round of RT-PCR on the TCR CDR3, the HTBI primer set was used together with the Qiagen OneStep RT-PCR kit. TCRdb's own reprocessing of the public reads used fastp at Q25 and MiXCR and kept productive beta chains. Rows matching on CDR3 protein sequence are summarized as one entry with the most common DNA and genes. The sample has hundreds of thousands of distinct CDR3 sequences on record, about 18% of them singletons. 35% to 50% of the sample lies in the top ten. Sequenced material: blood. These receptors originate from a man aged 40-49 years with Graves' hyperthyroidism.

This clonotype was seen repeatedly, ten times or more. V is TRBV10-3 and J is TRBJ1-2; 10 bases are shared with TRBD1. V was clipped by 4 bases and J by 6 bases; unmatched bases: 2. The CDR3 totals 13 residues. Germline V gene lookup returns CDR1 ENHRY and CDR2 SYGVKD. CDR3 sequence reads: CAISGGQGHGYTF. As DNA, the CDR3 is TGTGCCATCAGTGGGGGACAGGGGCATGGCTACACCTTC.

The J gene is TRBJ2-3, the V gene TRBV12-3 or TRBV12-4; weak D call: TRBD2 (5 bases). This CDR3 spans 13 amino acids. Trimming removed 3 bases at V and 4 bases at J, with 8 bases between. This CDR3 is CASSFSGADTQYF. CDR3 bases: TGTGCCAGCAGTTTCAGCGGAGCAGATACGCAGTATTTT.

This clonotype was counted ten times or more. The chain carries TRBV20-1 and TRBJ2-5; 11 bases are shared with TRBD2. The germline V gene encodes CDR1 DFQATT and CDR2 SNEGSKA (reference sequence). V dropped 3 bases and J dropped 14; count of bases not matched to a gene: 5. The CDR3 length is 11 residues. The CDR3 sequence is CSARDSGGAYF. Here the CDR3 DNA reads TGCAGTGCTAGGGATAGCGGGGGGGCTTACTTC.

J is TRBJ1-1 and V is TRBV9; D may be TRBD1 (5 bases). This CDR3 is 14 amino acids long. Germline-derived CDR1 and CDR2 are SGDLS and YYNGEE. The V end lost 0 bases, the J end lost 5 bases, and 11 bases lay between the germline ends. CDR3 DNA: TGTGCCAGCAGCGTAGGTCAGGGCCAGACTGAAGCTTTCTTT. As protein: CASSVGQGQTEAFF.

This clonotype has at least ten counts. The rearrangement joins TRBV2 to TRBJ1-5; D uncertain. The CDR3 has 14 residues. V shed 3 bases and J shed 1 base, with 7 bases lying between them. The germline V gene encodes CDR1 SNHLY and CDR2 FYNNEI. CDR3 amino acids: CASSESGSNQPQHF. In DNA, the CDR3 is TGTGCCAGCAGTGAGTCCGGGAGCAATCAGCCCCAGCATTTT.

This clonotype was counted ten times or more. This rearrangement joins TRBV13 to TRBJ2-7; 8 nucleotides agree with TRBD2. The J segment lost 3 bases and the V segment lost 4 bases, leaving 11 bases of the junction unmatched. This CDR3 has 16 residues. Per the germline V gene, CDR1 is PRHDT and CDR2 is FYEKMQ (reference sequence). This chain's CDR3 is CASSSGNAAGGYEQYF. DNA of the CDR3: TGTGCCAGCAGCTCAGGAAATGCCGCGGGGGGCTACGAGCAGTACTTC.

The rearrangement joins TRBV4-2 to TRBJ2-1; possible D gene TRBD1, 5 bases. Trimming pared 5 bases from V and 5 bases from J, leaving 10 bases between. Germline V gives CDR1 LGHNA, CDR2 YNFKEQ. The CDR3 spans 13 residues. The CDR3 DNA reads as TGTGCCAGCAGCTCAGGGTTGGACAATGAGCAGTTCTTC. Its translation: CASSSGLDNEQFF.

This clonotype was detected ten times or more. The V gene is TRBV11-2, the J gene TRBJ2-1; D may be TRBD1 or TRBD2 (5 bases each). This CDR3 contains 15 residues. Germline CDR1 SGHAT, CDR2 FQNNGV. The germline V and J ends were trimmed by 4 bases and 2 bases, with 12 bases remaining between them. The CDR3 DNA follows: TGTGCCAGCAGCTCCGGGACCCCGACCTACAATGAGCAGTTCTTC. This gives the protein CASSSGTPTYNEQFF.

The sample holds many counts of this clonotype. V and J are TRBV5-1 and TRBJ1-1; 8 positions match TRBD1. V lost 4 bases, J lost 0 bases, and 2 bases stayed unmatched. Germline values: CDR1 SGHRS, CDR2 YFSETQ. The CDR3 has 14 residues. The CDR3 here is CASSATGVNTEAFF. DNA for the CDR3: TGCGCCAGCAGCGCGACAGGGGTGAACACTGAAGCTTTCTTT.

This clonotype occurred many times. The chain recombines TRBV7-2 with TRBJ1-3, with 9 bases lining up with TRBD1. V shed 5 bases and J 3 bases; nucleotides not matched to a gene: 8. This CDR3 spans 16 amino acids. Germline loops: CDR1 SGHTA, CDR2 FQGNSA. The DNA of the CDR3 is TGTGCCAGCAGCCCTCTTTACAGGGGGCTTGGAAACACCATATATTTT. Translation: CASSPLYRGLGNTIYF.

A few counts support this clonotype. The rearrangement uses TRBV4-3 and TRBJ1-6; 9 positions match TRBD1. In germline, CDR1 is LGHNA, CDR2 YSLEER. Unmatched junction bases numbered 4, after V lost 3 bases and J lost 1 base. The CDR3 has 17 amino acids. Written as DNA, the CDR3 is TGCGCCAGCAGCCAGTTGACAGGGGGGTCCTATAATTCACCCCTCCACTTT. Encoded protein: CASSQLTGGSYNSPLHF.

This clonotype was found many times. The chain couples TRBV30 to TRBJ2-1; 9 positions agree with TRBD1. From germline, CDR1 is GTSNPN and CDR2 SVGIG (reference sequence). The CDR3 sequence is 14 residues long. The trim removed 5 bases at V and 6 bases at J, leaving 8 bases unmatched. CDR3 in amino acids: CAWEKTGQGNEQFF. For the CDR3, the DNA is TGTGCCTGGGAAAAAACGGGACAGGGCAATGAGCAGTTCTTC.

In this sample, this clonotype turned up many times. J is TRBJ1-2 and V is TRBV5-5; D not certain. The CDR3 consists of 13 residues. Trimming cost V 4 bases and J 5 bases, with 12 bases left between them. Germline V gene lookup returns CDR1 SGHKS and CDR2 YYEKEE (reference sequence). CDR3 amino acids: CASSQASGYGYTF. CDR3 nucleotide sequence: TGTGCCAGCAGCCAGGCCTCGGGTTATGGCTACACCTTC.

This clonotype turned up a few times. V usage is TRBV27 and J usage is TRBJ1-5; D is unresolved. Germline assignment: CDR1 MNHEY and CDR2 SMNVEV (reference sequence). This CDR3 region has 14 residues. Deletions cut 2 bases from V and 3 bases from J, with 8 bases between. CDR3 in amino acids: CASSLRQANQPQHF. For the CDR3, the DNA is TGTGCCAGCAGTTTACGGCAGGCCAATCAGCCCCAGCATTTT.

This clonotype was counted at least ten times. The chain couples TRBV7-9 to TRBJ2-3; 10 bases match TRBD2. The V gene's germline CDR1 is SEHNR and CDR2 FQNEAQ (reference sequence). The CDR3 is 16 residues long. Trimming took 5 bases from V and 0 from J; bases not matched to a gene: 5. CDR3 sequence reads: CASSRAGGLSTDTQYF. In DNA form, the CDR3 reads TGTGCCAGCAGCCGAGCGGGGGGGCTTAGCACAGATACGCAGTATTTT.

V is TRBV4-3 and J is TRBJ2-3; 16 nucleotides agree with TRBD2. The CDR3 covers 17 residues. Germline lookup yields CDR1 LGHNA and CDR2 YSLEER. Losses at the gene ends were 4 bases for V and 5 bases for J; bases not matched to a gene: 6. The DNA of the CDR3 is TGCGCCAGCAGCCGCGGGACTAGCGGGGGGGCAGTAGATACGCAGTATTTT. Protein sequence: CASSRGTSGGAVDTQYF.

CDR3 amino acids: CASSPGFSSSPLHF. Here the CDR3 DNA reads TGTGCCAGCTCACCGGGGTTTTCGAGTTCACCCCTCCACTTT. This chain connects TRBV18 to TRBJ1-6; D gene uncertain. CDR1 is KGHSH, CDR2 LQKENI, per germline. The CDR3 has 14 residues. Trimming pared 3 bases from V and 9 bases from J, leaving 12 bases between.

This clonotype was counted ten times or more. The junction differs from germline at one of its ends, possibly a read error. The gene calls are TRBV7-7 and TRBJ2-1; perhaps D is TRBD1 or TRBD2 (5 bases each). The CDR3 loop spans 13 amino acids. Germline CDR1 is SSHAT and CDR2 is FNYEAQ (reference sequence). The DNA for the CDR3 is TGTGCTAGCAGCTTTAATGGGGGCAATGAGCAGTTCTTC. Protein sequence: CASSFNGGNEQFF.